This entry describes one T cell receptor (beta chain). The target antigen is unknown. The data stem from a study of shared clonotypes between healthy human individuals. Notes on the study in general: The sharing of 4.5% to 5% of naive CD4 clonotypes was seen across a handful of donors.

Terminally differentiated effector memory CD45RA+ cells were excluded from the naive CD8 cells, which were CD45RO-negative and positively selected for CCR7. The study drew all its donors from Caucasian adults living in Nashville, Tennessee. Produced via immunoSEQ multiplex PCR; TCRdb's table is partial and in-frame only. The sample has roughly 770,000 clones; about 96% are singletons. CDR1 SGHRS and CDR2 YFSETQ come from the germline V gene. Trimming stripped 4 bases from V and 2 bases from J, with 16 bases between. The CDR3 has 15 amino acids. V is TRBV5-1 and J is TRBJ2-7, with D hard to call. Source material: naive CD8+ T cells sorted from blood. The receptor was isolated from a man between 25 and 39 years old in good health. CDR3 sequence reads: CASSQTPDPTYEQYF. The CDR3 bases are TGCGCCAGCAGCCAGACCCCGGACCCTACCTACGAGCAGTACTTC. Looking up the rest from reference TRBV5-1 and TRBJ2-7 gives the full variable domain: KAGVTQTPRYLIKTRGQQVTLSCSPISGHRSVSWYQQTPGQGLQFLFEYFSETQRNKGNFPGRFSGRQFSNSRSEMNVSTLELGDSALYLCASSQTPDPTYEQYFGPGTRLTVT.